This T cell receptor beta chain comes out of a study of post-analysis software for immune sequencing data. Study conclusions and caveats: In patients, roughly five TRBV segments were more frequent than in controls, with TRBV5-6, TRBV5-1 and TRBV20-1 among them.

With regard to this clonotype: What it binds is not known.

This CDR3 region has 13 residues. Germline assignment: CDR1 DFQATT and CDR2 SNEGSKA (reference sequence). TCR beta cDNA libraries had unique molecular identifiers. Via MiXCR, TCRdb re-called the PCR reads, giving one row per CDR3 protein. The sample lists fewer than 700,000 distinct CDR3 sequences; around 40% were seen once. This chain uses TRBV20-1 with TRBJ2-7; possibly TRBD1 for D (6 bases). Near its end, the DNA agrees better with TRBJ2-5, so the J call may be wrong. Sequencing used blood. This TCR came from a girl between 5 and 17 years old with multiple sclerosis. The CDR3 coding sequence is TGCAGTGCTCGACGGACAGTTTCAGAGACCCAGTACTTC. It translates to CSARRTVSETQYF.